This entry lists 26 T cell receptor beta chains sequenced from one sample in a study of T cell clones after liver transplantation. The assay was immunoSEQ multiplex PCR, and TCRdb's table has in-frame clones only and misses some. The sample has tens of thousands of clones, nearly 85% seen once. Source: CD4+ T cells from blood, taken approximately 3.5 years after liver transplant. The receptors derive from a human patient who received a liver transplant. A subset of T cells may come from the graft donor.

This clone has a handful of counts. The chain joins TRBV29-1 to TRBJ2-7, with TRBD2 matching over 7 bases. Germline V gene lookup returns CDR1 SQVTM and CDR2 ANQGSEA. The CDR3 has 13 residues. J was trimmed by 2 bases and V by 5 bases; bases with no gene match: 6. The CDR3 DNA is TGCAGCGTTTCTCCCCGGGGGGCCTACGAGCAGTACTTC. It specifies CSVSPRGAYEQYF.

V and J are TRBV4-2 and TRBJ1-1; the D gene is possibly TRBD1 (5 bases). With 1 base removed from V and 6 bases from J, the gap between germline ends came to 9 bases. Germline assignment: CDR1 LGHNA and CDR2 YNFKEQ. The CDR3 sequence is 13 residues long. CDR3 DNA: TGTGCCAGCAGCCAAGGGTGGGGGTCTGAAGCTTTCTTT. Its translation: CASSQGWGSEAFF.

This chain connects TRBV2 to TRBJ1-1; D gene ambiguous. Trimming pared 6 bases from V and 4 bases from J, leaving 12 bases between. The CDR3 is made up of 13 amino acids. Germline values: CDR1 SNHLY, CDR2 FYNNEI. The CDR3 sequence is CASSPISSTEAFF. The CDR3 bases are TGTGCCAGCAGCCCAATCAGCAGCACTGAAGCTTTCTTT.

This clone was recorded a few times. V gene TRBV4-1 combines with J gene TRBJ2-3, with 12 bases aligning to TRBD2. The CDR3 is made up of 15 amino acids. V dropped 4 bases and J dropped 2; count of bases not matched to a gene: 1. In germline, CDR1 is MGHRA, CDR2 YSYEKL. The CDR3 region is CASSRTSGNTDTQYF. DNA for the CDR3: TGCGCCAGCAGCCGGACTAGCGGGAACACAGATACGCAGTATTTT.

In this sample, this clone turned up a few times. The CDR3 reads CASSQGGLAGVGTGELFF. The DNA of the CDR3 is TGCGCCAGCAGCCAAGGGGGGCTAGCGGGAGTAGGGACCGGGGAGCTGTTTTTT. V is TRBV4-1 and J is TRBJ2-2, with 10 nucleotides matching TRBD2. Germline V lookup: CDR1 MGHRA, CDR2 YSYEKL. The CDR3 is 18 amino acids. V lost 1 base, J lost 5 bases, and 10 bases stayed unmatched.

This chain joins TRBV28 and TRBJ1-2, with 9 bases lining up with TRBD1. V lost 6 bases, J lost 2 bases, and 4 bases stayed unmatched. The CDR3 runs 14 residues. CDR1 is MDHEN, CDR2 SYDVKM, per germline. In nucleotides, the CDR3 is TGTGCCAGCAGGCGAGGGACAGGGAACTATGGCTACACCTTC. Translating gives CASRRGTGNYGYTF.

The table lists this clone with a few counts. The V and J genes are TRBV7-6 and TRBJ2-2; D gene ambiguous. Trimming cost V 3 bases and J 5 bases, with 4 bases left between them. The CDR3 has 12 amino acids. Germline V gene data show CDR1 as SGHVS and CDR2 as FNYEAQ. The CDR3 protein is CASSLMTGELFF. The CDR3 coding sequence is TGTGCCAGCAGCTTGATGACCGGGGAGCTGTTTTTT.

The rearrangement joins TRBV6-9 to TRBJ2-5, with D unclear. The CDR3 extends over 13 amino acids. V was trimmed by 5 bases and J by 7 bases, leaving 14 bases between them. Germline CDR1 is MNHGY and CDR2 is SVAAGI. The CDR3, as DNA: TGTGCCAGCAGTCCAACTGGTATTAGGACCCAGTACTTC. Protein sequence: CASSPTGIRTQYF.

The rearrangement joins TRBV7-2 to TRBJ2-1; D is possibly TRBD1 or TRBD2 (5 bases each). Between the trimmed V and J ends, which lost 3 bases and 10 bases, there was a span of 19 bases. The CDR3 sequence is 15 residues long. Germline CDR1 and CDR2: SGHTA and FQGNSA. The CDR3 bases are TGTGCCAGCAGCTTTCAGGAATGGGGACCCTTCGAGCAGTTCTTC. This codes for CASSFQEWGPFEQFF. The full variable domain, rest sourced from reference TRBV7-2 and TRBJ2-1, is GAGVSQSPSNKVTEKGKDVELRCDPISGHTALYWYRQSLGQGLEFLIYFQGNSAPDKSGLPSDRFSAERTGGSVSTLTIQRTQQEDSAVYLCASSFQEWGPFEQFFGPGTRLTVL.

V is TRBV11-2 and J is TRBJ1-2; 7 bases line up with TRBD1. Germline CDR1 and CDR2: SGHAT and FQNNGV. Losses at the gene ends were 5 bases for V and 0 bases for J; bases not matched to a gene: 18. The CDR3 has 19 amino acids. The CDR3 region has the DNA TGTGCCAGCAGCGGGATCAGGGGGGCCGTAAATCTAGCTAACTATGGCTACACCTTC. Protein: CASSGIRGAVNLANYGYTF.

The J gene is TRBJ1-2, the V gene TRBV6-1; the D gene is possibly TRBD1 (6 bases). Germline CDR1 and CDR2: MNHNS and SASEGT. V was shortened by 0 bases and J by 7 bases, with 12 bases between the two germline ends. The CDR3 is made up of 14 amino acids. CDR3 DNA: TGTGCCAGCAGTGAAGCGGGGGGCGCGGGTGGCTACACCTTC. Translated, it gives CASSEAGGAGGYTF.

V gene TRBV11-2 combines with J gene TRBJ2-5, with 8 bases fitting TRBD2. CDR3 length: 14 residues. V lost 4 bases, J lost 14 bases, and 15 bases stayed unmatched. Germline CDR1 reads SGHAT; CDR2 reads FQNNGV. The CDR3 spells CASSSLAGNGTSYF. CDR3 bases: TGTGCCAGCAGCTCGTTAGCGGGGAACGGTACCTCTTACTTC. Based on the CDR3 plus reference TRBV11-2 and TRBJ2-5, the full variable domain is EAGVAQSPRYKIIEKRQSVAFWCNPISGHATLYWYQQILGQGPKLLIQFQNNGVVDDSQLPKDRFSAERLKGVDSTLKIQPAKLEDSAVYLCASSSLAGNGTSYFGPGTRLLVL.

This chain uses TRBV18 with TRBJ2-1; D might be TRBD1 (7 bases). In germline, CDR1 is KGHSH, CDR2 LQKENI. The CDR3 covers 15 residues. Trimming stripped 6 bases from V and 0 bases from J, with 12 bases between. The CDR3 loop is CASSSRGDSYNEQFF. The CDR3 DNA is TGTGCCAGCTCCTCCAGGGGGGACTCCTACAATGAGCAGTTCTTC. Supplemented by reference TRBV18 and TRBJ2-1, the full variable domain reads NAGVMQNPRHLVRRRGQEARLRCSPMKGHSHVYWYRQLPEEGLKFMVYLQKENIIDESGMPKERFSAEFPKEGPSILRIQQVVRGDSAAYFCASSSRGDSYNEQFFGPGTRLTVL.

The rearrangement links TRBV6-6 to TRBJ2-7; weak D call: TRBD1 (6 bases). This CDR3 is built from 16 residues. Trimming took off 4 bases at V and 0 bases at J, with 16 bases between the two ends. Germline values: CDR1 MNHNY, CDR2 SVGAGI (reference sequence). The CDR3 region is CASSSFDRLSSYEQYF. CDR3 sequence (DNA): TGTGCCAGCAGTTCTTTCGACAGGTTGAGCTCCTACGAGCAGTACTTC.

The V call is TRBV29-1, the J call TRBJ2-2; D may correspond to TRBD1 or TRBD2 (6 bases each). V was pared by 6 bases and J by 6 bases, with 14 bases between. This CDR3 is built from 13 residues. Germline CDR1 SQVTM, CDR2 ANQGSEA. In nucleotides, the CDR3 is TGCAGCGTGGGGGGAAGGGGGGCCGGGGAGCTGTTTTTT. The encoded protein is CSVGGRGAGELFF.

In its sample, this clone was seen a few times. The rearrangement joins TRBV27 to TRBJ1-1; D gene unclear. The germline V and J ends were trimmed by 6 bases and 1 base, with 15 bases remaining between them. The germline V gene encodes CDR1 MNHEY and CDR2 SMNVEV (reference sequence). This CDR3 region has 15 residues. The CDR3 region has the DNA TGTGCCAGCAGCCCTGGGAGGGCGGGGAACACTGAAGCTTTCTTT. Protein product: CASSPGRAGNTEAFF.

The chain links TRBV5-1 to TRBJ2-7; no clear D. The CDR3 has 15 residues. Looked up from germline, CDR1 is SGHRS and CDR2 is YFSETQ. Between the trimmed V and J ends, which lost 0 bases and 1 base, there was a span of 11 bases. This CDR3 reads CASSLDVQRSYEQYF. In DNA form, the CDR3 reads TGCGCCAGCAGCTTGGACGTTCAACGGTCCTACGAGCAGTACTTC.

The V and J genes are TRBV2 and TRBJ1-2; 9 nucleotides line up with TRBD1. This CDR3 region has 13 residues. J was trimmed by 9 bases and V by 7 bases; bases with no gene match: 9. CDR1 is SNHLY and CDR2 is FYNNEI in the germline V gene. The CDR3 DNA reads TGTGCCAGCAAAGGAGACAGGGGGAATAGCTACACCTTC. Its translation: CASKGDRGNSYTF. The complete variable domain, with remaining parts taken from reference TRBV2 and TRBJ1-2, reads EPEVTQTPSHQVTQMGQEVILRCVPISNHLYFYWYRQILGQKVEFLVSFYNNEISEKSEIFDDQFSVERPDGSNFTLKIRSTKLEDSAMYFCASKGDRGNSYTFGSGTRLTVV.

This chain joins TRBV21-1 and TRBJ1-5. TRBV21-1 is shown as a pseudogene. The CDR3 runs 15 residues. In DNA form, the CDR3 reads TGTGCCAGCAGCAAAGGGAAGGGGAGGAATCAGCCCCAGCATTTT. It yields the protein CASSKGKGRNQPQHF.

The chain carries TRBV4-2 and TRBJ2-2; 12 positions match TRBD2. V shed 5 bases and J 5 bases; nucleotides not matched to a gene: 9. Germline V gives CDR1 LGHNA, CDR2 YNFKEQ. The CDR3 contains 17 residues. CDR3 bases: TGTGCCAGCAGCTCGTCGACTAGCGGGAGACGAACCGGGGAGCTGTTTTTT. This gives the protein CASSSSTSGRRTGELFF.

This chain joins TRBV28 and TRBJ2-7, with D perhaps being TRBD1 or TRBD2 (5 bases each). V lost 3 bases and J 3 bases, leaving 15 bases between the germline ends. This CDR3 has 15 amino acids. Germline loops: CDR1 MDHEN, CDR2 SYDVKM. CDR3 bases: TGTGCCAGCAGTTTGGGACGCCTGACCCTCTACGAGCAGTACTTC. Its protein product is CASSLGRLTLYEQYF.

This chain joins TRBV13 and TRBJ1-3; TRBD1 matches 8 bases. V shed 5 bases and J 0 bases; nucleotides not matched to a gene: 9. The germline gives CDR1 PRHDT, CDR2 FYEKMQ (reference sequence). CDR3 length equals 17 residues. CDR3 sequence (DNA): TGTGCCAGCAGCCGCTACCTTACAGGGGGCTCTGGAAACACCATATATTTT. This codes for CASSRYLTGGSGNTIYF.

This sequence joins TRBV28 and TRBJ2-3, with 14 positions matching TRBD2. Germline-derived CDR1 and CDR2 are MDHEN and SYDVKM. This CDR3 spans 17 amino acids. The V gene end was trimmed by 1 base and the J gene end by 5 bases; junction bases not matched to a gene: 5. The chain's CDR3 is CASSLLGLAGEVDTQYF. The CDR3 DNA follows: TGTGCCAGCAGTTTATTGGGACTAGCGGGGGAGGTAGATACGCAGTATTTT. The full variable domain, completed using reference TRBV28 and TRBJ2-3, is DVKVTQSSRYLVKRTGEKVFLECVQDMDHENMFWYRQDPGLGLRLIYFSYDVKMKEKGDIPEGYSVSREKKERFSLILESASTNQTSMYLCASSLLGLAGEVDTQYFGPGTRLTVL.

The gene calls are TRBV29-1 and TRBJ2-3, with D possibly matching TRBD1 (6 bases). Trimming cost V 4 bases and J 3 bases, with 14 bases left between them. This CDR3 contains 14 residues. The V gene's germline CDR1 is SQVTM and CDR2 ANQGSEA. The CDR3 DNA sequence: TGCAGCGTTGGTCGTGGGGGCGAGACAGATACGCAGTATTTT. Translating it yields CSVGRGGETDTQYF.

This clone was recorded a few times. The chain recombines TRBV4-3 with TRBJ2-3, with TRBD1 identical over 7 bases. The CDR3 spans 13 residues. Per germline, CDR1 LGHNA and CDR2 YSLEER. The V and J ends lost 6 bases and 6 bases, in that order; junction bases with no gene match: 6. CDR3 residues: CASSLQGPDTQYF. As DNA, the CDR3 is TGCGCCAGCAGTCTACAGGGGCCGGATACGCAGTATTTT.

This chain uses TRBV30 with TRBJ2-3; 8 nucleotides match TRBD2. This CDR3 is built from 13 residues. In germline, CDR1 is GTSNPN, CDR2 SVGIG (reference sequence). The V gene end was trimmed by 3 bases and the J gene end by 6 bases; junction bases not matched to a gene: 5. CDR3 region: CAWSSGRDDTQYF. The CDR3 nucleotides are TGTGCCTGGAGCAGCGGGAGAGACGATACGCAGTATTTT.